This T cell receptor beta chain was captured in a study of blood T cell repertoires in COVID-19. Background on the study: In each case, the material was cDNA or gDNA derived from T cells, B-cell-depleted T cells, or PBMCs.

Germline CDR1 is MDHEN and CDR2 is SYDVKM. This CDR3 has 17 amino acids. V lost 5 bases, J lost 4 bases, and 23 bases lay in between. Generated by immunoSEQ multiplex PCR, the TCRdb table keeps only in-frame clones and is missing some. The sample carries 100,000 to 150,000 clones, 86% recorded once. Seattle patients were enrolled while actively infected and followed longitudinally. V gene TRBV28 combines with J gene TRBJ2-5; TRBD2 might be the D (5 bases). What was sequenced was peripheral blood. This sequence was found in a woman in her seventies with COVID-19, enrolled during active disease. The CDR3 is CASSPPRGRPVRETQYF. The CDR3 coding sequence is TGTGCCAGCAGTCCACCCAGAGGGCGCCCCGTTCGAGAGACCCAGTACTTC.